The entry below describes one T cell receptor beta chain. These data are taken from a study of shared clonotypes between healthy human individuals. TCRdb's table, derived via immunoSEQ multiplex PCR, lists solely in-frame clones and lacks some. The table includes 400,000 to 500,000 clones, around 80% detected once. From germline, CDR1 is SGHTA and CDR2 FQGNSA. This CDR3 region has 15 residues. Trimming shortened V by 5 bases and J by 2 bases, and 15 bases separated the two germline ends. The chain is built from TRBV7-2 and TRBJ2-5; D not certain. The sample consisted of PBMCs. This receptor was identified in a woman in her thirties or forties in good health. Some clones in this sample may be carry-over from other donors' samples. The CDR3 sequence is CASSLNGMGQETQYF. The DNA of the CDR3 is TGTGCCAGCAGCCTGAACGGAATGGGTCAAGAGACCCAGTACTTC.